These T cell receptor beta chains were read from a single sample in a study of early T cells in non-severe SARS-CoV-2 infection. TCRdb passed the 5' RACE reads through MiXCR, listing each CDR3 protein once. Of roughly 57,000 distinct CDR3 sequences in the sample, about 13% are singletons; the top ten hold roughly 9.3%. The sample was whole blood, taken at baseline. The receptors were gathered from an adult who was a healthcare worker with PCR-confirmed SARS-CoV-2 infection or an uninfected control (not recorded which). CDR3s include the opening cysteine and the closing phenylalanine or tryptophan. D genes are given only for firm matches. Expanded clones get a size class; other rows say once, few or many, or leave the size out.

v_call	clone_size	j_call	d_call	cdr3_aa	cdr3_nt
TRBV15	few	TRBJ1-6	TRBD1	CATSNRDRGNSPLHF	TGTGCCACCAGCAACCGGGACAGGGGGAATTCACCCCTCCACTTT
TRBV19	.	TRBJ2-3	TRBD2	CASSPIAGADTQYF	TGTGCCAGTAGCCCAATAGCGGGGGCAGATACGCAGTATTTT
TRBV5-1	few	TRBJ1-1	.	CASSLGAYTEAFF	TGCGCCAGCAGCTTGGGGGCTTACACTGAAGCTTTCTTT
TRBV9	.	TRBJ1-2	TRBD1	CASSGQGSYFGYTF	TGTGCCAGCAGCGGACAGGGGTCATACTTTGGCTACACCTTC
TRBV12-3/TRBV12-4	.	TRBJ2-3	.	CASKSTDTQYF	TGTGCCAGCAAAAGCACAGATACGCAGTATTTT
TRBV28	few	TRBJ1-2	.	CASSSNSGDGYTF	TGTGCCAGCAGTTCGAATTCGGGGGATGGCTACACCTTC
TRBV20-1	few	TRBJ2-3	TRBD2	CSARDLRGSGADTQYF	TGCAGTGCTAGAGATCTTAGGGGCAGCGGGGCAGATACGCAGTATTTT
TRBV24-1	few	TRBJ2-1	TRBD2	CATSLGGSSYNEQFF	TGTGCCACCAGCCTCGGGGGGAGCTCCTACAATGAGCAGTTCTTC
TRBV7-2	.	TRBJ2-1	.	CASSLESDSQKQFF	TGTGCCAGCAGCTTAGAGTCGGACAGCCAAAAGCAGTTCTTC
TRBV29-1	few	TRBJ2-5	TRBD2	CSVEVAGETQYF	TGCAGCGTTGAAGTAGCGGGAGAGACCCAGTACTTC
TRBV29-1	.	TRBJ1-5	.	CSASDGANQPQHF	TGCAGCGCCTCGGACGGAGCTAATCAGCCCCAGCATTTT
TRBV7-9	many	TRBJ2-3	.	CASSLAGARADTQYF	TGTGCCAGCAGCTTAGCGGGAGCTCGGGCAGATACGCAGTATTTT
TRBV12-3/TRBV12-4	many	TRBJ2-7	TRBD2	CASSLRGDLDEQYF	TGTGCCAGCAGTTTACGGGGGGACTTGGACGAGCAGTACTTC
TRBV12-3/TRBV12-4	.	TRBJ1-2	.	CASISRQNYGYTF	TGTGCCAGCATTAGCAGGCAAAACTATGGCTACACCTTC
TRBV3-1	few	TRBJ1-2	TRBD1	CASSQLQGIRGYTF	TGTGCCAGCAGCCAACTACAGGGGATCCGCGGCTACACCTTC
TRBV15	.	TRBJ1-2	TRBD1	CATNSDRGRSYTF	TGTGCCACCAACTCGGACAGGGGTAGAAGCTACACCTTC
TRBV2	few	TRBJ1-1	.	CASRRREGDTEAFF	TGTGCCAGCCGTCGCCGGGAGGGTGACACTGAAGCTTTCTTT
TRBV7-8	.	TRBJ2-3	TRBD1	CASSDWTGLTDTQYF	TGTGCCAGCAGCGATTGGACAGGGCTCACAGATACGCAGTATTTT
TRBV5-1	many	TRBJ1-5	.	CASSTTGQNNQPQHF	TGCGCCAGCAGCACGACGGGTCAAAACAATCAGCCCCAGCATTTT
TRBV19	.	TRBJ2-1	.	CASSPLGGSTSSYNEQFF	TGTGCCAGTAGTCCCCTAGGCGGCTCTACGAGCTCCTACAATGAGCAGTTCTTC
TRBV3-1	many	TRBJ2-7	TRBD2	CASSQVLGTSSYEQYF	TGTGCCAGCAGCCAAGTTTTAGGGACTAGCTCCTACGAGCAGTACTTC
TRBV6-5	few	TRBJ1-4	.	CASTGALNEKLFF	TGTGCCAGCACCGGGGCGCTGAATGAAAAACTGTTTTTT
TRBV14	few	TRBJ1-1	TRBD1	CASSLRTGMDTEAFF	TGTGCCAGCAGTCTAAGGACAGGGATGGACACTGAAGCTTTCTTT
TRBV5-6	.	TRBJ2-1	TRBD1	CASSLARQGKYNEQFF	TGTGCCAGCAGCTTGGCTAGACAGGGGAAATACAATGAGCAGTTCTTC
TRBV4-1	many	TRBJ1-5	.	CASSQEGLSNQPQHF	TGCGCCAGCAGCCAAGAGGGGTTGAGTAATCAGCCCCAGCATTTT
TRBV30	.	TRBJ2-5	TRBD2	CAWSVLIAGVGTQYF	TGTGCCTGGAGTGTACTAATTGCGGGAGTTGGGACCCAGTACTTC
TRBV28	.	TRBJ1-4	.	CASRSTANEKLFF	TGTGCCAGCAGGTCGACAGCGAATGAAAAACTGTTTTTT
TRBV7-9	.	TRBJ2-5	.	CASSPAWTAQETQYF	TGTGCCAGCAGCCCTGCCTGGACAGCTCAAGAGACCCAGTACTTC
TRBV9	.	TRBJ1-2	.	CASSVHATDGYTF	TGTGCCAGCAGCGTTCATGCTACAGATGGCTACACCTTC
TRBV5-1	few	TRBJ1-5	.	CASSWDGNQPQHF	TGCGCCAGCAGCTGGGACGGGAATCAGCCCCAGCATTTT
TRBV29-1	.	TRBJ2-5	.	CSATEETQYF	TGCAGCGCCACGGAAGAGACCCAGTACTTC
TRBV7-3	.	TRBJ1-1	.	CASSPSGLGVMNTEAFF	TGTGCCAGCAGCCCGTCAGGCCTGGGGGTTATGAACACTGAAGCTTTCTTT
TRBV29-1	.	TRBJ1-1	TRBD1	CSVWDRGSAEAFF	TGCAGCGTGTGGGACAGGGGTAGCGCTGAAGCTTTCTTT
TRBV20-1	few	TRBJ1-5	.	CSARSAGNQPQHF	TGCAGTGCTAGATCGGCAGGGAACCAGCCCCAGCATTTT
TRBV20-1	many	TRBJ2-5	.	CSARGGPGQETQYF	TGCAGTGCTAGAGGTGGGCCGGGCCAAGAGACCCAGTACTTC
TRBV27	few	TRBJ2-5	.	CASSPTTGFGGETQYF	TGTGCCAGCAGTCCAACCACAGGGTTTGGGGGTGAGACCCAGTACTTC
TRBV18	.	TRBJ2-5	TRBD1	CASSPTTGARETQYF	TGTGCCAGCTCACCGACAACAGGGGCACGGGAGACCCAGTACTTC
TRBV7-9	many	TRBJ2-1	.	CASSPWTNEQFF	TGTGCCAGCAGCCCCTGGACCAATGAGCAGTTCTTC
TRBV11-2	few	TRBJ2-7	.	CASTEGWRAHEQYF	TGTGCCAGCACCGAAGGATGGAGGGCCCACGAGCAGTACTTC
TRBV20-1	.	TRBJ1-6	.	CSAGVIPDGNNSPLHF	TGCAGTGCTGGAGTCATCCCAGACGGAAATAATTCACCCCTCCACTTT
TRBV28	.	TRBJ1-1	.	CASSYPLTAKNTEAFF	TGTGCCAGCAGTTACCCCCTCACAGCAAAGAACACTGAAGCTTTCTTT
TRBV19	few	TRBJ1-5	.	CASSIGGRGGNQPQHF	TGTGCCAGTAGTATAGGCGGTAGGGGTGGTAATCAGCCCCAGCATTTT
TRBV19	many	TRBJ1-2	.	CASSIPGVGGYTF	TGTGCCAGTAGTATACCCGGGGTCGGTGGCTACACCTTC
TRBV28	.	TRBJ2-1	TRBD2	CASSITSGYNEQFF	TGTGCCAGCAGTATAACTAGCGGGTACAATGAGCAGTTCTTC
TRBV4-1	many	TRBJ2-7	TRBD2	CASSQVTSTYYEQYF	TGCGCCAGCAGCCAAGTGACTAGCACTTACTACGAGCAGTACTTC
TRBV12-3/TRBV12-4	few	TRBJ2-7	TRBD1	CASSFGTGPYEQYF	TGTGCCAGCAGCTTCGGGACAGGTCCCTACGAGCAGTACTTC
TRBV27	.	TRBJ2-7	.	CASSLGNSYEQYF	TGTGCCAGCAGTTTGGGCAACTCCTACGAGCAGTACTTC
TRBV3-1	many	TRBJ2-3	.	CASSLVGGGDTQYF	TGTGCCAGCAGCCTCGTGGGTGGAGGCGATACGCAGTATTTT